The 20 T cell receptor beta chains below all came from one sample that was sequenced in a study of T-cell memory formation after mild COVID-19. TCRdb re-derived calls from the 5' RACE reads in MiXCR, one entry per CDR3 protein. The table lists about 420,000 distinct CDR3 sequences, 23% of them singletons. The sequenced sample was PBMCs or a T cell subset sorted from them (not recorded which). These receptors originate from an adult woman who had mild COVID-19 (a few samples of this study predate the infection). Cell type and time point are not known.

The J gene is TRBJ2-5, the V gene TRBV7-9; D may be TRBD2 (7 bases). This CDR3 contains 18 residues. V shed 5 bases and J shed 2 bases, with 24 bases lying between them. Germline-derived CDR1 and CDR2 are SEHNR and FQNEAQ (reference sequence). CDR3 residues: CASSGVWAGAPGQETQYF. In DNA, the CDR3 is TGTGCCAGCAGCGGCGTTTGGGCGGGGGCACCCGGACAAGAGACCCAGTACTTC. The variable domain in full, completed from reference TRBV7-9 and TRBJ2-5, reads DTGVSQNPRHKITKRGQNVTFRCDPISEHNRLYWYRQTLGQGPEFLTYFQNEAQLEKSRLLSDRFSAERPKGSFSTLEIQRTEQGDSAMYLCASSGVWAGAPGQETQYFGPGTRLLVL.

The chain links TRBV5-1 to TRBJ2-3; possible D gene TRBD1, 5 bases. This CDR3 has 16 residues. V gave up 0 bases and J gave up 6 bases, with 17 bases separating them. Germline V CDR1 and CDR2: SGHRS, YFSETQ. The CDR3 nucleotides are TGCGCCAGCAGCTTGGTAATGGGGCTGCCTAGGGATACGCAGTATTTT. It encodes CASSLVMGLPRDTQYF.

The chain recombines TRBV18 with TRBJ1-1, with D hard to call. This CDR3 contains 15 residues. The V gene lost 1 base and the J gene lost 1 base, with 10 bases spanning the gap. The V gene's germline CDR1 is KGHSH and CDR2 LQKENI. Written as DNA, the CDR3 is TGTGCCAGCTCACCACTGCGCCCGGGGAACACTGAAGCTTTCTTT. Protein: CASSPLRPGNTEAFF.

This clonotype was seen a handful of times. The chain recombines TRBV11-2 with TRBJ2-1; 10 bases are a match to TRBD2. There are 19 residues in the CDR3. CDR1 and CDR2 from the germline V gene are SGHAT and FQNNGV. After removal of 5 bases from V and 0 bases from J, the junction contained 13 bases not matched to a gene. The CDR3 nucleotides are TGTGCCAGCAGCCCGCAAAGACTAGCGGGTTTATTCTCCTACAATGAGCAGTTCTTC. Residues: CASSPQRLAGLFSYNEQFF.

V and J are TRBV7-8 and TRBJ1-3; D uncertain. V was pared by 7 bases and J by 0 bases, with 7 bases between. The CDR3 consists of 13 residues. CDR1 is SGHVS, CDR2 FQNEAQ, per germline. The CDR3 bases are TGTGCCAGCAAGGAGGGCTCTGGAAACACCATATATTTT. Residues: CASKEGSGNTIYF. Full variable domain (missing parts from reference TRBV7-8 and TRBJ1-3): GAGVSQSPRYKVAKRGQDVALRCDPISGHVSLFWYQQALGQGPEFLTYFQNEAQLDKSGLPSDRFFAERPEGSVSTLKIQRTQQEDSAVYLCASKEGSGNTIYFGEGSWLTVV.

The chain is built from TRBV5-1 and TRBJ2-7, with TRBD1 as a possible D gene (6 bases). Germline V lookup: CDR1 SGHRS, CDR2 YFSETQ. Trimming left V 2 bases short and J 2 bases short, with 14 bases between. CDR3 length equals 15 residues. CDR3 in amino acids: CASSLAQGSAYEQYF. The CDR3 region has the DNA TGCGCCAGCAGCTTAGCACAGGGTTCAGCCTACGAGCAGTACTTC.

This clonotype has only a few counts. The chain has TRBV5-1 and TRBJ2-1, with 7 bases identical to TRBD1. Trimming cost V 4 bases and J 0 bases; bases outside gene matches: 7. The CDR3 totals 16 residues. Germline V gives CDR1 SGHRS, CDR2 YFSETQ. Here the CDR3 DNA reads TGCGCCAGCAGCAGCAACAACAGGGGCTCCTACAATGAGCAGTTCTTC. It translates to CASSSNNRGSYNEQFF.

The chain recombines TRBV29-1 with TRBJ2-7; TRBD2 agrees at 9 bases. The CDR3 spans 15 residues. With 0 bases clipped from V and 5 bases from J, the junction kept 8 bases outside the gene matches. CDR1 is SQVTM, CDR2 ANQGSEA, per germline. The DNA for the CDR3 is TGCAGCGTTGAAGATAAACGGACTAGCGAGAACGAGCAGTACTTC. The encoded protein is CSVEDKRTSENEQYF.

This clonotype has just a few counts. The chain is built from TRBV4-1 and TRBJ2-1; D not certain. Germline CDR1 is MGHRA and CDR2 is YSYEKL. V lost 1 base and J 3 bases, leaving 7 bases between the germline ends. CDR3 length: 14 amino acids. The DNA of the CDR3 is TGCGCCAGCAGCCAAGCAGATATCTACAATGAGCAGTTCTTC. Translated: CASSQADIYNEQFF.

Written as DNA, the CDR3 is TGCGCCAGCAGCCAAGAAGGGTCTGGCGGGGAGCTGTTTTTT. It encodes CASSQEGSGGELFF. The chain combines TRBV4-1 with TRBJ2-2; unclear D gene. The CDR3 has 14 residues. Germline V gene data show CDR1 as MGHRA and CDR2 as YSYEKL. Trimming stripped 0 bases from V and 7 bases from J, with 9 bases between.

In this sample, this clonotype turned up many times. The rearrangement joins TRBV12-3 or TRBV12-4 to TRBJ2-5; D is unclear. This CDR3 comprises 11 residues. V lost 4 bases to trimming and J lost 4 bases, with 4 bases between them. The CDR3 is CASSSGETQYF. Written as DNA, the CDR3 is TGTGCCAGCAGTTCAGGAGAGACCCAGTACTTC.

There are a few counts of this clonotype. The chain has TRBV7-3 and TRBJ2-1; weak D call: TRBD1 (5 bases). Germline V gives CDR1 SGHTA, CDR2 FQGTGA. Trimming stripped 0 bases from V and 2 bases from J, with 8 bases between. This CDR3 is 15 amino acids long. The CDR3 sequence is CASSLTQGAYNEQFF. The CDR3 DNA sequence: TGTGCCAGCAGCTTAACCCAAGGGGCCTACAATGAGCAGTTCTTC.

The V and J genes are TRBV19 and TRBJ1-1; D gene ambiguous. The CDR3 extends over 14 amino acids. Trimming pared 3 bases from V and 5 bases from J, leaving 13 bases between. Germline V gives CDR1 LNHDA, CDR2 SQIVND (reference sequence). CDR3: CASSMEGGVTEAFF. The CDR3 DNA reads TGTGCCAGTAGTATGGAGGGAGGAGTAACTGAAGCTTTCTTT. Together with reference TRBV19 and TRBJ1-1, the CDR3 gives the full variable domain: DGGITQSPKYLFRKEGQNVTLSCEQNLNHDAMYWYRQDPGQGLRLIYYSQIVNDFQKGDIAEGYSVSREKKESFPLTVTSAQKNPTAFYLCASSMEGGVTEAFFGQGTRLTVV.

This clonotype was counted between two and nine times. In DNA form, the CDR3 reads TGCAGCGTGTCAGGGGGCCCCGCACACGGGAGCACTGAAGCTTTCTTT. It encodes CSVSGGPAHGSTEAFF. V gene TRBV29-1 combines with J gene TRBJ1-1; 8 bases are a match to TRBD1. Trimming at V came to 6 bases and at J to 4 bases, leaving 16 bases not matched to a gene. The CDR3 is made up of 16 amino acids. The germline gives CDR1 SQVTM, CDR2 ANQGSEA.

The J gene is TRBJ2-7, the V gene TRBV7-3; the D call may be TRBD1 or TRBD2 (5 bases each). Germline loops: CDR1 SGHTA, CDR2 FQGTGA. The CDR3 runs 15 residues. Trimming took 5 bases from V and 2 from J, leaving 16 bases between them. CDR3 coding DNA: TGTGCCAGCAGCCCAGGCCCGGGACCACCCTACGAGCAGTACTTC. This gives the protein CASSPGPGPPYEQYF.

This clonotype has a count of ten or more. This chain connects TRBV4-2 to TRBJ1-5; 8 bases fit TRBD1. Germline CDR1 is LGHNA and CDR2 is YNFKEQ. The CDR3 sequence is 16 residues long. V lost 3 bases and J lost 2; bases outside the gene matches: 6. The CDR3 nucleotides are TGTGCCAGCAGCCATACAACGACAGGGGGCAATCAGCCCCAGCATTTT. It is translated as CASSHTTTGGNQPQHF.

This clonotype was counted a few times. The chain recombines TRBV7-9 with TRBJ2-3; a weak D match, TRBD2 (5 bases). Germline V lookup: CDR1 SEHNR, CDR2 FQNEAQ (reference sequence). V dropped 2 bases and J dropped 8 bases, with 17 bases sitting between them. The CDR3 spans 15 residues. The CDR3 loop is CASSLWNGMSGTQYF. The CDR3 nucleotides are TGTGCCAGCAGCTTATGGAACGGGATGTCGGGTACGCAGTATTTT.

This clonotype occurred a few times. The chain combines TRBV7-9 with TRBJ2-7; D not certain. This CDR3 comprises 15 residues. V was trimmed by 3 bases and J by 1 base, leaving 13 bases between them. CDR1 SEHNR and CDR2 FQNEAQ come from the germline V gene (reference sequence). The DNA of the CDR3 is TGTGCCAGCAGCTTCGGCCCACAGAGATCCTACGAGCAGTACTTC. As protein: CASSFGPQRSYEQYF.

The rearrangement uses TRBV28 and TRBJ1-2; possible D gene TRBD1, 5 bases. V was shortened by 5 bases and J by 0 bases, with 16 bases between the two germline ends. The CDR3 sequence is 16 residues long. Germline CDR1 and CDR2: MDHEN and SYDVKM. CDR3 in amino acids: CASSGGMDLANYGYTF. In DNA, the CDR3 is TGTGCCAGCAGTGGGGGAATGGATTTGGCTAACTATGGCTACACCTTC.

The V gene is TRBV20-1, the J gene TRBJ2-1; D is unresolved. CDR3 size: 15 residues. V dropped 1 base and J dropped 7 bases, with 17 bases sitting between them. Germline assignment: CDR1 DFQATT and CDR2 SNEGSKA (reference sequence). CDR3 in amino acids: CSARGSTTRLNEQFF. CDR3 sequence (DNA): TGCAGTGCTAGAGGTTCGACCACCCGGTTGAATGAGCAGTTCTTC.